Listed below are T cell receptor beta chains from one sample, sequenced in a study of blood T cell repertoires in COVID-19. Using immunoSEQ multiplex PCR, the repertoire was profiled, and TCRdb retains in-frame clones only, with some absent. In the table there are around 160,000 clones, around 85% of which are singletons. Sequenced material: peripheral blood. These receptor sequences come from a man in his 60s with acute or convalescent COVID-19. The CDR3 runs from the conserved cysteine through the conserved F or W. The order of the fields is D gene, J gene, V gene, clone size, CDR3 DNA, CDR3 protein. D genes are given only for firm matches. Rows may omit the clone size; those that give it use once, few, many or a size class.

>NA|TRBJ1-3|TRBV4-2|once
TGTGCCAGCAGCCAAGACCCGATAGGGGCAGCCTCTGGAAACACCATATATTTT
CASSQDPIGAASGNTIYF
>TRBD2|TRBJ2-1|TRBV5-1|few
TGCGCCAGCAGCTCTGGTTTGGCGGGAGACCACAATGAGCAGTTCTTC
CASSSGLAGDHNEQFF
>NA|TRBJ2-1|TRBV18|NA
TGTGCCAGCTCACCCTGGCAGGGCCCCAATGAGCAGTTCTTC
CASSPWQGPNEQFF
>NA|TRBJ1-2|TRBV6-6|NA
TGTGCCAGCAGCCCCTTCGGAGGTGGCTACACCTTC
CASSPFGGGYTF
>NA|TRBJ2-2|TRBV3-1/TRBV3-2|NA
TGTGCCAGCGATCGAGGACTCCCCACCGGGACCGGGGAGCTGTTTTTT
CASDRGLPTGTGELFF
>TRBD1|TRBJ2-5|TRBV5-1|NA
TGCGCCAGCAGCAGGTGGACAGGGAGAGAGACCCAGTACTTC
CASSRWTGRETQYF
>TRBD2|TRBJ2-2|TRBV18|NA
TGTGCCAGCTCACTCTCGGGACTAGACTACACCGGGGAGCTGTTTTTT
CASSLSGLDYTGELFF
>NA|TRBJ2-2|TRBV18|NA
TGTGCCAGCTCTAGCTCAACCCAGAACACCGGGGAGCTGTTTTTT
CASSSSTQNTGELFF
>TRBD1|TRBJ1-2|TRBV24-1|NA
TGTGCCACCAGTGATCCCCGGACAGGAGGCTATGGCTACACCTTC
CATSDPRTGGYGYTF
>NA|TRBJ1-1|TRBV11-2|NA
TGTGCCAGCAGCCGGTTGGTTGGAGTGAACACTGAAGCTTTCTTT
CASSRLVGVNTEAFF
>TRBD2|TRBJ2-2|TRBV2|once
TGTGCCAGCAGCCTAGCGGGATACACCGGGGAGCTGTTTTTT
CASSLAGYTGELFF
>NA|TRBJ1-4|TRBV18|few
TGTGCCAGCTCACGCACCGGGAATGAAAAACTGTTTTTT
CASSRTGNEKLFF
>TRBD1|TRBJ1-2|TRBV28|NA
TGTGCCAGCAACCCCGGAGGGACAGGGAATAACTATGGCTACACCTTC
CASNPGGTGNNYGYTF
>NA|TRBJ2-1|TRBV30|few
TGTGCCTGGAGTGTACTTGGGCGAGGGGAGCAGTTCTTC
CAWSVLGRGEQFF
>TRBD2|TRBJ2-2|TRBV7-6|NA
TGTGCCAGCATGGGACTAGCGGGAGTAACCGGGGAGCTGTTTTTT
CASMGLAGVTGELFF
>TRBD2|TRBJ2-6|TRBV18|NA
TGTGCCAGCTCACCGGGGACTAGCGGGTCCAAGGGGGCCAACGTCCTGACTTTC
CASSPGTSGSKGANVLTF
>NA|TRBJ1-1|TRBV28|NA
TGTGCCAGCAGTCTGGGTGGGGGGGACACTGAAGCTTTCTTT
CASSLGGGDTEAFF